Listed below are T cell receptor beta chains from one sample, sequenced in a study of CD8 T cells in acute hepatitis C reinfection. The method was immunoSEQ multiplex PCR; TCRdb's version includes in-frame clones alone and lacks a portion of them. The repertoire includes 3,800 or so clones, around two fifths of them detected once, and 7.5% to 9% sits in the top ten. Sequencing used HCV NS3-1073 tetramer-sorted CD8+ T cells from PBMCs, obtained during acute infection. The receptors stem from a man aged 25 to 45 with chronic hepatitis C. The CDR3 runs from the conserved cysteine through the conserved F or W. A D gene is named only where the DNA matches it firmly. A row's size may be missing; if present it is once, few, many or a size class.

CDR3nt	CDR3aa	d_gene	abundance	len	v_gene	j_gene
TGTGCCAGCAGCTTAGAAGGCTCCTACGAGCAGTACTTC	CASSLEGSYEQYF	NA	NA	13	TRBV13	TRBJ2-7
TGTGCCAGCAGCCAAGAGGCGAGTACTGAAGCTTTCTTT	CASSQEASTEAFF	NA	few	13	TRBV4-2	TRBJ1-1
TGTGCCAGCAGCCAAGCGTCGGCGGGGGCCCCTCACGAGCAGTACTTC	CASSQASAGAPHEQYF	NA	NA	16	TRBV4-2	TRBJ2-7
TGCGCCAGCAGCCAAGAACCCGCCGCCACTAGCGGGGGCGGGGGCGAGCAGTACTTC	CASSQEPAATSGGGGEQYF	TRBD2	medium-sized	19	TRBV4-3	TRBJ2-7
TGTGCCAGCAGCCAAGGGGGGACTCACGATACGCAGTATTTT	CASSQGGTHDTQYF	NA	NA	14	TRBV14	TRBJ2-3
TGCGCCAGCAGTGAGTCGGGGACAGATACGCAGTATTTT	CASSESGTDTQYF	NA	few	13	TRBV10-2	TRBJ2-3
TGTGCCAGCAGCCAAGAGATGGGGCGCCATGGTGGCTACACCTTC	CASSQEMGRHGGYTF	NA	few	15	TRBV4-2	TRBJ1-2
TGTGCCAGTAGTATTATATCTAGCGGGGGGTACCAAGAGACCCAGTACTTC	CASSIISSGGYQETQYF	TRBD2	few	17	TRBV19	TRBJ2-5
TGTGCCAGCAGCCTAAGCGGGACCTATGGCTACACCTTC	CASSLSGTYGYTF	NA	medium-sized	13	TRBV14	TRBJ1-2
TGTGCCAGCAGCCAAGAACAGAGCGGGGGGGCCTTCGGGGAGCTGTTTTTT	CASSQEQSGGAFGELFF	TRBD2	NA	17	TRBV4-2	TRBJ2-2
TGTGCCAGCGGGGACAGGAGGGATTCACCCCTCCACTTT	CASGDRRDSPLHF	TRBD1	medium-sized	13	TRBV5-6	TRBJ1-6
TGTGCCAGCAGCGTCCGGCAGGAGGCGACTGAAGCTTTCTTT	CASSVRQEATEAFF	NA	NA	14	TRBV9	TRBJ1-1
TGTGCCAGCAGCCAAGAGTTAGCGGGGGCCAACTACGAGCAGTACTTC	CASSQELAGANYEQYF	TRBD2	few	16	TRBV5-4	TRBJ2-7
TGTGCCAGCAGCCAAGAGATGGCAGCGGGGGGCGGGGATACGCAGTATTTT	CASSQEMAAGGGDTQYF	TRBD2	NA	17	TRBV7-2	TRBJ2-3
TGTGCCAGCAGCCAAGAAGTGGGGGGACAGGGTACTAACACCGGGGAGCTGTTTTTT	CASSQEVGGQGTNTGELFF	TRBD1	NA	19	TRBV4-2	TRBJ2-2
TGTGCCAGCAGCCAAGTGGGCGAAAACACCATATATTTT	CASSQVGENTIYF	NA	few	13	TRBV4-2	TRBJ1-3
TGTGCCAGCAGCGAGGGGACAGGTCTATCCTACGAGCAGTACTTC	CASSEGTGLSYEQYF	TRBD1	medium-sized	15	TRBV9	TRBJ2-7
TGCAGCGTTGAAGGGCAGCGGGAGGGCCTCAAGCAGTTCTTC	CSVEGQREGLKQFF	TRBD2	once	14	TRBV29-1	TRBJ2-1
TGTGCCTGGAGGTCCGGGGGGGACACTGAAGCTTTCTTT	CAWRSGGDTEAFF	NA	NA	13	TRBV30	TRBJ1-1
TGTGCCAGCAGCCAAGAGACGGGACCCTGGGGCGAGCAGTACTTC	CASSQETGPWGEQYF	NA	medium-sized	15	TRBV4-2	TRBJ2-7
TGTGCCAGCAGCCAAGAGCAGGGGCGGTGGGGGACCCAGTACTTC	CASSQEQGRWGTQYF	NA	medium-sized	15	TRBV4-2	TRBJ2-5
TGTGCCACCAGCCCCTCCCAGGGCCAGCCCGAGCAGTACTTC	CATSPSQGQPEQYF	NA	NA	14	TRBV15	TRBJ2-7
TGCGCCAGCAGCCAAGAGCCGGGAGGCACGGGGGGAGCTTTCTTT	CASSQEPGGTGGAFF	NA	NA	15	TRBV5-4	TRBJ1-1
TGTGCCAGCAGTGAAGAGGGAACGAACACTGAAGCTTTCTTT	CASSEEGTNTEAFF	NA	NA	14	TRBV2	TRBJ1-1
TGTGCCAGCAGCCAAGAAATAGGAACTTGGGGGACCATATATTTT	CASSQEIGTWGTIYF	NA	medium-sized	15	TRBV4-2	TRBJ1-3
TGTGCCAGCAGTGAAGCGAGGGCTAGCGGGGAACCCTACGAGCAGTACTTC	CASSEARASGEPYEQYF	TRBD2	NA	17	TRBV6-1	TRBJ2-7
TGTGCCAGCAGCCCTCCCCGACACGACAGGGCTTACGAGACCCAGTACTTC	CASSPPRHDRAYETQYF	TRBD1	NA	17	TRBV9	TRBJ2-5
TGTGCCAGCAGCTCCACCCCGGGGACAGGGAACACTGAAGCTTTCTTT	CASSSTPGTGNTEAFF	TRBD1	NA	16	TRBV7-8	TRBJ1-1
TGTGCCAGCAGCCGAGAGACAGGTTCGTGGGGCGAGCAGTACTTC	CASSRETGSWGEQYF	NA	few	15	TRBV7-6	TRBJ2-7
TGTGCCAGCAGCAAAGGTCCCTCCCCCGCGCCGAAAAATTATGGCTACACCTTC	CASSKGPSPAPKNYGYTF	NA	medium-sized	18	TRBV21-1	TRBJ1-2
TGTGCCAGTAGTGCCTCTTTGTGGTACGAGCAGTACTTC	CASSASLWYEQYF	NA	NA	13	TRBV19	TRBJ2-7
TGTGCCAGCAGTTCCGAGGTAGCGGCACCCGGGGAGCTGTTTTTT	CASSSEVAAPGELFF	NA	NA	15	TRBV6-1	TRBJ2-2
TGTGCCAGCAGCCAAGAGGGGGCGGGAGCCCCCCACGAGCAGTACTTC	CASSQEGAGAPHEQYF	NA	NA	16	TRBV4-2	TRBJ2-7
TGTGCCAGCAGTTCCAGTGGTAGCGGAGCTTCCTACGAGCAGTACTTC	CASSSSGSGASYEQYF	NA	NA	16	TRBV6-5	TRBJ2-7
TGTGCCAGCAGCCGAGAGCCCGGGGCTCCAGGGCCCCAGCATTTT	CASSREPGAPGPQHF	NA	once	15	TRBV7-2	TRBJ1-5
TGTGCCAGTAGTATCCCGGGACCCTGGGAGACCCAGTACTTC	CASSIPGPWETQYF	NA	few	14	TRBV19	TRBJ2-5
TGTGCCAGCAGCCAAGAGGTGGGACTGGGTTGGGGCGAGCAGTACTTC	CASSQEVGLGWGEQYF	NA	NA	16	TRBV4-2	TRBJ2-7
TGTGCCACCAGCATCACCCCAGGCGGGGGGTATGACTATGGCTACACCTTC	CATSITPGGGYDYGYTF	NA	NA	17	TRBV15	TRBJ1-2
TGTGCCAGCAGCGAAGCCGGGACTAACACTGAAGCTTTCTTT	CASSEAGTNTEAFF	NA	medium-sized	14	TRBV14	TRBJ1-1
TGTGCCAGCAGTGAAGGCTTTCTGGAGGCCGGGACAGGGGTATACGAGCAGTACTTC	CASSEGFLEAGTGVYEQYF	TRBD1	medium-sized	19	TRBV6-1	TRBJ2-7
TGTGCCAGCAGCTTTCTAAGCGGGGGGTTCAACACCGGGGAGCTGTTTTTT	CASSFLSGGFNTGELFF	TRBD2	few	17	TRBV7-3	TRBJ2-2
TGTGCCAGCAGCCAAGAGGGCGGTAGTGAAGCTTTCTTT	CASSQEGGSEAFF	NA	few	13	TRBV4-2	TRBJ1-1
TGTGCCAGCAGCCAAGAATACGGCACTGAAGCTTTCTTT	CASSQEYGTEAFF	NA	few	13	TRBV4-2	TRBJ1-1
TGTGCCAGCAGTCCATTGCCTCCGGGAGGATCGGGACTAGCGGGATTGGGATTGGGCATTCAGTACTTC	CASSPLPPGGSGLAGLGLGIQYF	TRBD2	NA	23	TRBV27	TRBJ2-4
TGTGCCAGCAGCCAAGAGGTCGCGGGAGGCAACGAGCAGTACTTC	CASSQEVAGGNEQYF	TRBD2	medium-sized	15	TRBV4-2	TRBJ2-7